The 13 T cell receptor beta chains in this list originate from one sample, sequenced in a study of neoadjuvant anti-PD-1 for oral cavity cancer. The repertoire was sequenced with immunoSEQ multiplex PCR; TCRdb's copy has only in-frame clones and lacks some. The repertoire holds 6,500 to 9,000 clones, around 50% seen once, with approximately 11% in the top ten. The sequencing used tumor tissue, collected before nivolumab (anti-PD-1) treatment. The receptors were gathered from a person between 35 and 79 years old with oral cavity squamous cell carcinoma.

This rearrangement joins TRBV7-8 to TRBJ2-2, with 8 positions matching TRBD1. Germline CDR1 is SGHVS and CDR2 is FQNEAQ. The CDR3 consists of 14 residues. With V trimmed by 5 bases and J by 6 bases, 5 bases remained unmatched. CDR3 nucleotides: TGTGCCAGCAGCACGCAGGGGGCGGCCGGGGAGCTGTTTTTT. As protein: CASSTQGAAGELFF.

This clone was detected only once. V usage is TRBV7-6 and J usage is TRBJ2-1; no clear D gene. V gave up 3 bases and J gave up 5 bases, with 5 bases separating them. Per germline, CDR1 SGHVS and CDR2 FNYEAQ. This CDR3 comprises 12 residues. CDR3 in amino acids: CASSFDNNEQFF. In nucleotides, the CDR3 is TGTGCCAGCAGCTTTGATAACAATGAGCAGTTCTTC.

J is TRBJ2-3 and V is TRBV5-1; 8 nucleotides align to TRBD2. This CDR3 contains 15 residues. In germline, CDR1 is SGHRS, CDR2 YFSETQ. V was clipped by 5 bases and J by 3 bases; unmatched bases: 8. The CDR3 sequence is CASRTSGPLTDTQYF. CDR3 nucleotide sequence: TGCGCCAGCAGAACTAGCGGTCCCCTGACAGATACGCAGTATTTT.

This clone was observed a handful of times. CDR3 in amino acids: CASSTGRRTDTQYF. The CDR3 nucleotides are TGTGCCAGTTCGACTGGGCGGCGCACAGATACGCAGTATTTT. The gene calls are TRBV19 and TRBJ2-3; no clear D. There are 14 residues in the CDR3. Germline assignment: CDR1 LNHDA and CDR2 SQIVND (reference sequence). V shed 8 bases and J shed 1 base, with 13 bases lying between them.

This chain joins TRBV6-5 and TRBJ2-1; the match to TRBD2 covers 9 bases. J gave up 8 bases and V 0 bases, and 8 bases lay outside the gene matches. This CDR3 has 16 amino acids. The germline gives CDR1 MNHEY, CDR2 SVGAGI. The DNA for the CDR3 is TGTGCCAGCAGTTACTCTGGCGGGAGGGCCTGGGATGAGCAGTTCTTC. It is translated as CASSYSGGRAWDEQFF.

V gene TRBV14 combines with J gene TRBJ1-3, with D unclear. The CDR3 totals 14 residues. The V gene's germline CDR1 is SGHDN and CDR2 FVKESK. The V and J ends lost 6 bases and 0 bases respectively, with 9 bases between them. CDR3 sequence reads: CASRRGGSGNTIYF. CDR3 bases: TGTGCCAGCAGGAGAGGTGGCTCTGGAAACACCATATATTTT.

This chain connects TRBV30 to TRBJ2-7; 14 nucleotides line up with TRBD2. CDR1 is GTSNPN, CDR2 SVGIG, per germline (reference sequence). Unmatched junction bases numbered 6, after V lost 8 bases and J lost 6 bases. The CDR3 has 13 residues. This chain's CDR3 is CAGMGLAGVEQYF. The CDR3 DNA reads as TGTGCCGGGATGGGACTAGCGGGAGTCGAGCAGTACTTC.

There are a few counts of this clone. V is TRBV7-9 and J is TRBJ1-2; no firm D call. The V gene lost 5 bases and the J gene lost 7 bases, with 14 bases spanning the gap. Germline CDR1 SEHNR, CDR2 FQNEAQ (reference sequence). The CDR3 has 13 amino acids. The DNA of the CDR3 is TGTGCCAGCAGCCGTCCTGGTGGCGGTGGCTACACCTTC. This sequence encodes CASSRPGGGGYTF.

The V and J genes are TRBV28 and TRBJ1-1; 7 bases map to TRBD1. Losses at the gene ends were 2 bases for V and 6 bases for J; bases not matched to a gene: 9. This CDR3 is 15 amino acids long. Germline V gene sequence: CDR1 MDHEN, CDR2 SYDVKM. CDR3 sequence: CASSLPTGKRAEAFF. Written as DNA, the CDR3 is TGTGCCAGCAGTTTACCGACAGGGAAGAGGGCTGAAGCTTTCTTT.

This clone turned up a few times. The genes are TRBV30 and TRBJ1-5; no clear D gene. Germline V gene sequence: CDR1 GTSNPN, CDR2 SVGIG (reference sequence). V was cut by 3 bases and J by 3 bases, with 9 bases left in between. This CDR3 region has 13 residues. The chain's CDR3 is CAWSVGINQPQHF. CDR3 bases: TGTGCCTGGAGCGTCGGCATCAATCAGCCCCAGCATTTT.

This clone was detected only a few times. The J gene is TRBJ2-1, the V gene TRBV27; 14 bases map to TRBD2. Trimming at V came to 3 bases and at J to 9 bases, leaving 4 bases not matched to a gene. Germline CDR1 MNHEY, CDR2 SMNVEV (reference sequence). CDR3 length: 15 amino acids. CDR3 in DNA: TGTGCCAGCAGTTTGGGACTAGCGGGAGTTACTGAGCAGTTCTTC. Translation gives CASSLGLAGVTEQFF.

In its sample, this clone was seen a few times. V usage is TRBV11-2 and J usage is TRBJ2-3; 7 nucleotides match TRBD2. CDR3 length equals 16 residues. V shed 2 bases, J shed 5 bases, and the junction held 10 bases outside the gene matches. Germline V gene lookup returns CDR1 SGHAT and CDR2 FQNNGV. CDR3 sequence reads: CASSLRRTSGRDTQYF. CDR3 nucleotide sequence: TGTGCCAGCAGCTTAAGAAGGACTAGTGGACGAGATACGCAGTATTTT. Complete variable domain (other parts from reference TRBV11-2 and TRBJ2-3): EAGVAQSPRYKIIEKRQSVAFWCNPISGHATLYWYQQILGQGPKLLIQFQNNGVVDDSQLPKDRFSAERLKGVDSTLKIQPAKLEDSAVYLCASSLRRTSGRDTQYFGPGTRLTVL.

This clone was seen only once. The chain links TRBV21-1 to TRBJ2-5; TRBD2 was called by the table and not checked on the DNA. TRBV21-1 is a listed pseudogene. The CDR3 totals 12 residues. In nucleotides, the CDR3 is TGTGCCTCCAAGGGGAGGGGTGAGACCCAGTACTTC. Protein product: CASKGRGETQYF.